These 15 T cell receptor beta chains were all obtained from the same sample, sequenced in a study of cytomegalovirus exposure and HLA in healthy donors. Primers included in the PCR were 60 Vbeta and 13 Jbeta primers. Only in-frame clones appear in the TCRdb table, and some are missing; sequencing was by immunoSEQ multiplex PCR. This repertoire includes some 83,000 clones. The specimen was PBMCs. The receptors were sampled from a woman aged 30 to 39 in good health and CMV-seronegative.

V and J are TRBV4-1 and TRBJ2-3; a possible D gene is TRBD2 (7 bases). This CDR3 region has 15 residues. The germline V gene encodes CDR1 MGHRA and CDR2 YSYEKL. Trimming removed 0 bases from V and 6 bases from J, with 13 bases in between. CDR3 in amino acids: CASSQDGGGRDTQYF. The CDR3 nucleotides are TGCGCCAGCAGCCAAGATGGGGGGGGGCGGGATACGCAGTATTTT.

The chain is built from TRBV7-9 and TRBJ2-5, with 9 bases matching TRBD1. The germline CDR1 and CDR2 sequences are SEHNR and FQNEAQ (reference sequence). J lost 2 bases, V lost 4 bases, and 14 bases had no gene match. The CDR3 is 18 amino acids. Written as DNA, the CDR3 is TGTGCCAGCAGCTCCCCGGACAGGGGACATGGTCAACAAGAGACCCAGTACTTC. Protein: CASSSPDRGHGQQETQYF.

The V call is TRBV6-5, the J call TRBJ2-3; 11 positions agree with TRBD2. Germline V gene lookup returns CDR1 MNHEY and CDR2 SVGAGI. The CDR3 has 13 residues. Trimming took 8 bases from V and 5 from J; bases not matched to a gene: 3. The CDR3 DNA is TGTGCCAGCCGACTAGCGGGGAGAGATACGCAGTATTTT. It specifies CASRLAGRDTQYF.

V and J are TRBV30 and TRBJ1-1; 7 bases agree with TRBD1. Germline lookup yields CDR1 GTSNPN and CDR2 SVGIG (reference sequence). With V trimmed by 6 bases and J by 1 base, 2 bases remained unmatched. This CDR3 has 12 amino acids. The CDR3 DNA reads as TGTGCCTGCCGGACAGGGAACACTGAAGCTTTCTTT. It codes for CACRTGNTEAFF.

This chain uses TRBV29-1 with TRBJ1-1; D might be TRBD1 (5 bases). Germline V gene lookup returns CDR1 SQVTM and CDR2 ANQGSEA. The CDR3 loop spans 12 amino acids. Trimming shortened V by 1 base and J by 6 bases, and 9 bases separated the two germline ends. The CDR3 DNA reads TGCAGCGTTGAAGGTGGGACTTCTGAAGCTTTCTTT. Protein: CSVEGGTSEAFF.

The J gene is TRBJ2-1, the V gene TRBV6-1, with 7 bases identical to TRBD1. Germline values: CDR1 MNHNS, CDR2 SASEGT. CDR3 length: 15 amino acids. Losses at the gene ends were 3 bases for V and 4 bases for J; bases not matched to a gene: 6. CDR3 loop: CASSDPGQRYNEQFF. DNA of the CDR3: TGTGCCAGCAGTGACCCGGGACAGAGGTACAATGAGCAGTTCTTC.

The chain carries TRBV5-1 and TRBJ2-3; 8 positions match TRBD1. This CDR3 region has 14 residues. The trim removed 6 bases at V and 6 bases at J, leaving 9 bases unmatched. Germline loops: CDR1 SGHRS, CDR2 YFSETQ. CDR3 loop: CASNPGQVLDTQYF. The CDR3 DNA is TGCGCCAGCAATCCGGGACAGGTTCTGGATACGCAGTATTTT.

Its frequency marks this clone as large (0.1 to 1%). V usage is TRBV23-1 and J usage is TRBJ2-6, with 8 bases that match TRBD1. TRBV23-1 is noted as an ORF with a role that remains uncertain. Trimming cost V 3 bases and J 0 bases; bases outside gene matches: 7. The CDR3 consists of 18 residues. CDR3 sequence: CASSHLGQESSGANVLTF. For the CDR3, the DNA is TGCGCCAGCAGTCACCTGGGACAGGAGAGCTCTGGGGCCAACGTCCTGACTTTC.

The CDR3 DNA reads TGCAGCGTGGCAAGTCACAGGGGCAGGGAGACCCAGTACTTC. Translated: CSVASHRGRETQYF. This chain uses TRBV29-1 with TRBJ2-5, with 7 bases lining up with TRBD1. This CDR3 has 14 amino acids. The ends lost 6 bases at V and 5 bases at J; junction bases unmatched: 12. Germline values: CDR1 SQVTM, CDR2 ANQGSEA.

About this clone: Germline is not matched at one junction end, which may reflect a read error. The J gene is TRBJ2-1, the V gene TRBV30, with 10 bases identical to TRBD2. CDR3 length equals 15 residues. Germline V CDR1 and CDR2: GTSNPN, SVGIG (reference sequence). The CDR3 is CAGSVGSGRPNEQFF. DNA of the CDR3: TGTGCCGGGAGTGTCGGTAGCGGGAGGCCCAATGAGCAGTTCTTC.

The chain couples TRBV7-2 to TRBJ1-1, with D possibly TRBD1 on 5 matching bases. V dropped 5 bases and J dropped 1 base, with 11 bases sitting between them. This CDR3 spans 14 amino acids. From germline, CDR1 is SGHTA and CDR2 FQGNSA. The CDR3 protein is CASSPRATNTEAFF. The CDR3 DNA reads TGTGCCAGCAGCCCCAGGGCGACGAACACTGAAGCTTTCTTT.

The chain combines TRBV6-4 with TRBJ2-7; 9 nucleotides agree with TRBD1. The V gene end was trimmed by 0 bases and the J gene end by 5 bases; junction bases not matched to a gene: 14. Germline V gene lookup returns CDR1 MRHNA and CDR2 SNTAGT. The CDR3 totals 18 residues. The CDR3 nucleotides are TGTGCCAGCAGTGACTCGAATGCTGCGGGACAGGGAATCCACGAGCAGTACTTC. Its translation: CASSDSNAAGQGIHEQYF.

V and J are TRBV27 and TRBJ1-1, with D maybe TRBD1 (6 bases). V lost 3 bases and J 2 bases, leaving 13 bases between the germline ends. The CDR3 consists of 15 residues. CDR1 MNHEY and CDR2 SMNVEV come from the germline V gene (reference sequence). CDR3: CASSLAGDGNTEAFF. CDR3 nucleotides: TGTGCCAGCAGTTTGGCAGGGGATGGAAACACTGAAGCTTTCTTT.

The rearrangement joins TRBV30 to TRBJ1-1; the D gene is possibly TRBD1 (6 bases). CDR3 length equals 13 residues. V was clipped by 5 bases and J by 6 bases, with 16 bases between them. Germline V lookup: CDR1 GTSNPN, CDR2 SVGIG (reference sequence). The CDR3 here is CAWGRQGIPEAFF. The CDR3 DNA follows: TGTGCCTGGGGGCGGCAGGGGATACCTGAAGCTTTCTTT.

This sequence joins TRBV25-1 and TRBJ1-1, with 7 bases that match TRBD1. Germline trimming cut 8 bases from V and 2 bases from J; bases unmatched to any gene: 5. This CDR3 region has 13 residues. The germline V gene encodes CDR1 MGHDK and CDR2 SYGVNS. Written as DNA, the CDR3 is TGTGCCAGCGGAGGGACAGTTAACACTGAAGCTTTCTTT. The encoded protein is CASGGTVNTEAFF.